These T cell receptor beta chains were read from a single sample in a study of shared clonotypes between healthy human individuals. Assay: immunoSEQ multiplex PCR; the TCRdb copy retains only in-frame clones and omits some. The profile shows 1.4 million to 1.5 million clones, around 95% of them singletons. The sample consisted of naive CD4+ T cells sorted from blood. These receptors were obtained from a man aged 30-40 years in good health. Both conserved end residues are part of each CDR3. The order of the fields is J gene, D gene, V gene, clone size, CDR3 protein, CDR3 DNA. D genes are given only for firm matches. The size field is filled for only some rows; it gives once, few, many or a size class.

j_gene: TRBJ2-1; d_gene: TRBD2; v_gene: TRBV14; abundance: .; CDR3aa: CASSLRGGRIYNEQFF; CDR3nt: TGTGCCAGCAGCCTTCGCGGCGGGAGAATTTACAATGAGCAGTTCTTC
j_gene: TRBJ1-2; d_gene: TRBD1; v_gene: TRBV6-6; abundance: .; CDR3aa: CASRQGANYGYTF; CDR3nt: TGTGCCTCCCGTCAGGGGGCTAACTATGGCTACACCTTC
j_gene: TRBJ2-1; d_gene: TRBD2; v_gene: TRBV18; abundance: .; CDR3aa: CASSPPGTSGNEQFF; CDR3nt: TGTGCCAGCTCACCGCCCGGGACTAGCGGCAATGAGCAGTTCTTC
j_gene: TRBJ2-7; d_gene: .; v_gene: TRBV28; abundance: .; CDR3aa: CASQIRRGYSYEQYF; CDR3nt: TGTGCCAGCCAGATCAGACGGGGATACTCCTACGAGCAGTACTTC
j_gene: TRBJ2-7; d_gene: .; v_gene: TRBV19; abundance: .; CDR3aa: CASMGYPYEQYF; CDR3nt: TGTGCCAGTATGGGTTACCCATACGAGCAGTACTTC
j_gene: TRBJ2-1; d_gene: .; v_gene: TRBV11-3; abundance: .; CDR3aa: CASSLATGREQFF; CDR3nt: TGTGCCAGCAGCCTAGCCACAGGGAGGGAGCAGTTCTTC
j_gene: TRBJ2-5; d_gene: TRBD1; v_gene: TRBV7-8; abundance: .; CDR3aa: CASSRPGRDRGLKEQETQYF; CDR3nt: TGTGCCAGCAGCCGCCCCGGCCGGGACAGGGGTTTGAAGGAGCAAGAGACCCAGTACTTC
j_gene: TRBJ1-5; d_gene: .; v_gene: TRBV20-1; abundance: once; CDR3aa: CSAGYQPQHF; CDR3nt: TGCAGTGCTGGATATCAGCCCCAGCATTTT
j_gene: TRBJ2-3; d_gene: .; v_gene: TRBV10-2; abundance: once; CDR3aa: CASAQGLGTSTDTQYF; CDR3nt: TGCGCCAGCGCGCAGGGTTTAGGGACTAGCACAGATACGCAGTATTTT
j_gene: TRBJ1-5; d_gene: TRBD1; v_gene: TRBV27; abundance: .; CDR3aa: CASKKRDRGEQPQHF; CDR3nt: TGTGCCAGCAAAAAACGGGACAGGGGGGAGCAGCCCCAGCATTTT
j_gene: TRBJ2-7; d_gene: .; v_gene: TRBV10-2; abundance: .; CDR3aa: CASSEGDEQYF; CDR3nt: TGCGCCAGCAGTGAGGGGGACGAGCAGTACTTC
j_gene: TRBJ1-2; d_gene: .; v_gene: TRBV11-2; abundance: .; CDR3aa: CASSLVVKGSGYTF; CDR3nt: TGTGCCAGCAGCTTAGTGGTAAAAGGGAGCGGCTACACCTTC
j_gene: TRBJ2-1; d_gene: .; v_gene: TRBV7-6; abundance: .; CDR3aa: CASSLRESSSEQFF; CDR3nt: TGTGCCAGCAGCCTTCGAGAATCAAGTTCTGAGCAGTTCTTC
j_gene: TRBJ2-7; d_gene: TRBD1; v_gene: TRBV6-5; abundance: once; CDR3aa: CASTPGDRAYEQYF; CDR3nt: TGTGCCAGCACCCCAGGGGACAGAGCCTACGAGCAGTACTTC
j_gene: TRBJ1-1; d_gene: TRBD1; v_gene: TRBV7-7; abundance: .; CDR3aa: CASSPHGDRDITEAFF; CDR3nt: TGTGCCAGCAGCCCCCATGGGGACAGAGATATCACTGAAGCTTTCTTT
j_gene: TRBJ1-1; d_gene: .; v_gene: TRBV15; abundance: .; CDR3aa: CATSRQLLNTEAFF; CDR3nt: TGTGCCACCAGTCGGCAACTCTTGAACACTGAAGCTTTCTTT
j_gene: TRBJ1-3; d_gene: TRBD1; v_gene: TRBV5-1; abundance: .; CDR3aa: CASSLAGQGSGNTIYF; CDR3nt: TGCGCCAGCAGCTTGGCCGGACAGGGGTCGGGAAACACCATATATTTT
j_gene: TRBJ2-2; d_gene: .; v_gene: TRBV2; abundance: .; CDR3aa: CASRLQATGTGELFF; CDR3nt: TGTGCCAGCAGACTACAGGCTACTGGGACCGGGGAGCTGTTTTTT
j_gene: TRBJ1-1; d_gene: .; v_gene: TRBV14; abundance: .; CDR3aa: CASSHDQRGTEAFF; CDR3nt: TGTGCCAGCAGCCATGACCAGCGGGGCACTGAAGCTTTCTTT
j_gene: TRBJ1-5; d_gene: .; v_gene: TRBV6-5; abundance: once; CDR3aa: CASSYGQTQPQHF; CDR3nt: TGTGCCAGCAGTTACGGACAGACCCAGCCCCAGCATTTT
j_gene: TRBJ2-7; d_gene: TRBD1; v_gene: TRBV2; abundance: .; CDR3aa: CASRSLTGDPYEQYF; CDR3nt: TGTGCCAGCAGGTCCCTGACAGGGGATCCATACGAGCAGTACTTC
j_gene: TRBJ2-3; d_gene: .; v_gene: TRBV6-6; abundance: .; CDR3aa: CASSRGGVYSDTQYF; CDR3nt: TGTGCCAGCAGCCGAGGGGGAGTATATTCAGATACGCAGTATTTT
j_gene: TRBJ2-1; d_gene: .; v_gene: TRBV11-2; abundance: .; CDR3aa: CASSLGFGDEQFF; CDR3nt: TGTGCCAGCAGCTTAGGGTTTGGCGATGAGCAGTTCTTC
j_gene: TRBJ2-2; d_gene: .; v_gene: TRBV27; abundance: .; CDR3aa: CASSLGTTGELFF; CDR3nt: TGTGCCAGCAGTCTCGGGACAACCGGGGAGCTGTTTTTT
j_gene: TRBJ2-3; d_gene: TRBD2; v_gene: TRBV10-1; abundance: .; CDR3aa: CASSATSGRKADTQYF; CDR3nt: TGCGCCAGCAGCGCGACTAGCGGGAGAAAGGCAGATACGCAGTATTTT
j_gene: TRBJ2-3; d_gene: TRBD1; v_gene: TRBV6-1; abundance: .; CDR3aa: CASTLGGRTDTQYF; CDR3nt: TGTGCCAGCACCTTAGGGGGCCGCACAGATACGCAGTATTTT
j_gene: TRBJ1-1; d_gene: .; v_gene: TRBV27; abundance: .; CDR3aa: CASSLWGANSEAFF; CDR3nt: TGTGCCAGCAGTTTATGGGGGGCGAACAGTGAAGCTTTCTTT
j_gene: TRBJ2-1; d_gene: .; v_gene: TRBV4-3; abundance: .; CDR3aa: CASSPARNSYNEQFF; CDR3nt: TGCGCCAGCAGCCCCGCCCGGAACTCCTACAATGAGCAGTTCTTC
j_gene: TRBJ2-3; d_gene: .; v_gene: TRBV7-9; abundance: .; CDR3aa: CASSLMRRIADTQYF; CDR3nt: TGTGCCAGCAGCTTAATGAGGCGGATCGCAGATACGCAGTATTTT
j_gene: TRBJ2-2; d_gene: TRBD2; v_gene: TRBV10-3; abundance: once; CDR3aa: CAISLPSGSLYSGELFF; CDR3nt: TGTGCCATCAGTTTACCTAGCGGGAGTCTTTATTCCGGGGAGCTGTTTTTT
j_gene: TRBJ2-1; d_gene: .; v_gene: TRBV27; abundance: .; CDR3aa: CASSLTGRSYNEQFF; CDR3nt: TGTGCCAGCAGTTTAACAGGACGCTCCTACAATGAGCAGTTCTTC
j_gene: TRBJ1-4; d_gene: TRBD1; v_gene: TRBV6-5; abundance: .; CDR3aa: CASSYATGPGEKLFF; CDR3nt: TGTGCCAGCAGTTACGCGACAGGGCCAGGTGAAAAACTGTTTTTT
j_gene: TRBJ2-7; d_gene: .; v_gene: TRBV7-2; abundance: .; CDR3aa: CASSLAGTYEQYF; CDR3nt: TGTGCCAGCAGCTTAGCGGGGACCTACGAGCAGTACTTC
j_gene: TRBJ2-7; d_gene: .; v_gene: TRBV7-8; abundance: .; CDR3aa: CASSLYLAATSGNYEQYF; CDR3nt: TGTGCCAGCAGTCTATACTTAGCGGCGACTAGTGGAAACTACGAGCAGTACTTC
j_gene: TRBJ1-1; d_gene: .; v_gene: TRBV6-1; abundance: .; CDR3aa: CASTLLEGVNTEAFF; CDR3nt: TGTGCCAGCACCCTCCTCGAGGGAGTGAACACTGAAGCTTTCTTT
j_gene: TRBJ2-1; d_gene: .; v_gene: TRBV5-1; abundance: once; CDR3aa: CASSSRLSSYNEQFF; CDR3nt: TGCGCCAGCAGCTCGAGGCTCTCCTCCTACAATGAGCAGTTCTTC
j_gene: TRBJ2-2; d_gene: TRBD2; v_gene: TRBV27; abundance: .; CDR3aa: CASSLTSGSNTGELFF; CDR3nt: TGTGCCAGCAGTTTAACTAGCGGGAGTAACACCGGGGAGCTGTTTTTT
j_gene: TRBJ1-2; d_gene: .; v_gene: TRBV4-3; abundance: once; CDR3aa: CASSQEKGLGYGYTF; CDR3nt: TGCGCCAGCAGCCAAGAAAAGGGACTCGGCTATGGCTACACCTTC